The source of this TCR beta chain is a study of blood T cells in healthy people across ages. The overall study: About one barcoded beta molecule was captured per two T cells (by template switching). Study results and limitations: Significant beta diversity loss was already apparent by age roughly 44, declining roughly linearly.

The use of a sample-barcoded 5' primer and a J-beta primer mix characterized a second PCR of roughly 7 to 11 cycles. Sequencing yielded, for each sample, at least 2.5 million paired-end reads carrying CDR3. TCRdb redid the calling of the 5' RACE reads with MiXCR, one entry per CDR3 protein. The sample shows about 640,000 distinct CDR3 sequences, around three fifths of them seen only once. CDR3 size: 16 residues. V dropped 5 bases and J dropped 6; count of bases not matched to a gene: 12. The V gene's germline CDR1 is SGHAT and CDR2 FQNNGV. Samples each yielded at least 5 micrograms of total RNA. Turning to this clonotype: The antigen is unknown.

The receptor comes from a man between 60 and 70 years old in good health. This chain connects TRBV11-2 to TRBJ2-1; 8 bases line up with TRBD2. The source material was blood. For the CDR3, the DNA is TGTGCCAGCAGCCCAATGGGCGGGGGGCCTTTCAATGAGCAGTTCTTC. Translating gives CASSPMGGGPFNEQFF.